The 30 T cell receptor beta chains reported below all come from one sample, sequenced in a study of blood T cell repertoires in COVID-19. The repertoire was sequenced with immunoSEQ multiplex PCR; TCRdb's copy has only in-frame clones and lacks some. The sample shows nearly 400,000 clones, approximately 89% of them seen only once. Material: PBMCs or T cells enriched from blood (not recorded which). The origin of the receptors is a woman in her twenties or thirties who had recovered from COVID-19.

J is TRBJ1-1 and V is TRBV27, with D possibly TRBD1 on 5 matching bases. Trimming shortened V by 3 bases and J by 2 bases, and 10 bases separated the two germline ends. Per the germline V gene, CDR1 is MNHEY and CDR2 is SMNVEV (reference sequence). This CDR3 is 14 amino acids long. CDR3 DNA sequence: TGTGCCAGCAGTTTGGGGCTACCCAACACTGAAGCTTTCTTT. Protein sequence: CASSLGLPNTEAFF.

V and J are TRBV12-3 or TRBV12-4 and TRBJ1-5, with TRBD1 identical over 9 bases. The CDR3 extends over 13 amino acids. V gave up 6 bases and J gave up 4 bases; unmatched junction bases: 1. CDR3 residues: CASRGTGNQPQHF. CDR3 DNA: TGTGCCAGCAGGGGGACAGGGAATCAGCCCCAGCATTTT.

The gene calls are TRBV25-1 and TRBJ1-1; 9 bases map to TRBD1. With V trimmed by 3 bases and J by 12 bases, 8 bases remained unmatched. The CDR3 contains 13 residues. Germline loops: CDR1 MGHDK, CDR2 SYGVNS. The CDR3 bases are TGTGCCAGCAGTGATACAGGGGGCAGTAAAACTTTCTTT. Its protein is CASSDTGGSKTFF.

The chain combines TRBV6-5 with TRBJ1-1; D unclear. The CDR3 is made up of 13 amino acids. From germline, CDR1 is MNHEY and CDR2 SVGAGI. Trimming shortened V by 7 bases and J by 6 bases, and 15 bases separated the two germline ends. CDR3 sequence: CASTPSALPEAFF. The CDR3 DNA is TGTGCCAGCACTCCAAGTGCGTTGCCTGAAGCTTTCTTT.

The chain combines TRBV5-1 with TRBJ1-3; 8 nucleotides line up with TRBD1. The trim removed 4 bases at V and 1 base at J, leaving 4 bases unmatched. The CDR3 runs 15 residues. Germline V gene data show CDR1 as SGHRS and CDR2 as YFSETQ. The CDR3 DNA reads TGCGCCAGCAGCCACGGACAGGGTTCTGGAAACACCATATATTTT. Encoded protein: CASSHGQGSGNTIYF. Drawing the rest from reference TRBV5-1 and TRBJ1-3, the complete variable domain is KAGVTQTPRYLIKTRGQQVTLSCSPISGHRSVSWYQQTPGQGLQFLFEYFSETQRNKGNFPGRFSGRQFSNSRSEMNVSTLELGDSALYLCASSHGQGSGNTIYFGEGSWLTVV.

The genes are TRBV24-1 and TRBJ1-2, with 8 bases that match TRBD1. CDR1 and CDR2 (germline): KGHDR, SFDVKD. With 3 bases clipped from V and 8 bases from J, the junction kept 7 bases outside the gene matches. There are 14 residues in the CDR3. CDR3 in amino acids: CATSDGDRGGGYTF. The DNA for the CDR3 is TGTGCCACCAGTGATGGCGACAGGGGCGGCGGCTACACCTTC.

The chain employs TRBV7-3 and TRBJ2-1, with TRBD2 as a possible D gene (6 bases). V lost 2 bases to trimming and J lost 9 bases, with 17 bases between them. The CDR3 is 15 amino acids. From germline, CDR1 is SGHTA and CDR2 FQGTGA. CDR3 loop: CASSLLGSSDGEQFF. For the CDR3, the DNA is TGTGCCAGCAGCTTATTAGGGTCTAGCGACGGTGAGCAGTTCTTC.

The gene calls are TRBV6-6 and TRBJ2-3, with 10 bases fitting TRBD1. Trimming cost V 5 bases and J 1 base; bases outside gene matches: 6. Germline V gene data show CDR1 as MNHNY and CDR2 as SVGAGI (reference sequence). The CDR3 length is 16 residues. The CDR3 DNA reads TGTGCCAGCAGTCGGACAGGGGGAGGGGGCACAGATACGCAGTATTTT. This codes for CASSRTGGGGTDTQYF.

The table lists this clone with a count of one. The chain links TRBV7-6 to TRBJ1-1; D possibly corresponds to TRBD1 (5 bases). The V and J ends lost 1 base and 2 bases respectively, with 8 bases between them. Per the germline V gene, CDR1 is SGHVS and CDR2 is FNYEAQ. The CDR3 is 14 amino acids. DNA of the CDR3: TGTGCCAGCAGCTTAGGACAGCTTAACACTGAAGCTTTCTTT. This codes for CASSLGQLNTEAFF.

V gene TRBV28 combines with J gene TRBJ2-7, with D perhaps matching TRBD1 (5 bases). Germline lookup yields CDR1 MDHEN and CDR2 SYDVKM. Trimming cost V 5 bases and J 7 bases, with 9 bases left between them. The CDR3 loop spans 11 amino acids. CDR3 in DNA: TGTGCCAGCAGTCCGCGACAGGAGCAGTACTTC. Translating it yields CASSPRQEQYF.

V usage is TRBV21-1 and J usage is TRBJ1-2. TRBV21-1 is a known pseudogene. The CDR3 runs 14 residues. The CDR3 reads CASSKGGAPYGYTF. The CDR3 bases are TGTGCCAGCAGCAAAGGAGGTGCGCCCTATGGCTACACCTTC.

This sequence joins TRBV19 and TRBJ2-5, with 7 bases aligning to TRBD1. The V gene end was trimmed by 3 bases and the J gene end by 4 bases; junction bases not matched to a gene: 2. The CDR3 spans 13 residues. Germline-derived CDR1 and CDR2 are LNHDA and SQIVND (reference sequence). CDR3 amino acids: CASSMRDRETQYF. The CDR3 nucleotides are TGTGCCAGTAGTATGAGGGACAGAGAGACCCAGTACTTC. Full variable domain (outside the CDR3, taken from reference TRBV19 and TRBJ2-5): DGGITQSPKYLFRKEGQNVTLSCEQNLNHDAMYWYRQDPGQGLRLIYYSQIVNDFQKGDIAEGYSVSREKKESFPLTVTSAQKNPTAFYLCASSMRDRETQYFGPGTRLLVL.

The rearrangement joins TRBV2 to TRBJ2-7; TRBD1 agrees at 10 bases. V shed 9 bases and J 4 bases; nucleotides not matched to a gene: 9. CDR1 SNHLY and CDR2 FYNNEI come from the germline V gene. The CDR3 contains 14 residues. The CDR3 sequence is CARAPGQGPYEQYF. The CDR3 DNA follows: TGTGCCAGAGCACCGGGACAGGGGCCGTACGAGCAGTACTTC.

V is TRBV6-1 and J is TRBJ2-7, with D possibly TRBD1 on 6 matching bases. This CDR3 region has 14 residues. Germline values: CDR1 MNHNS, CDR2 SASEGT. The germline V and J ends were trimmed by 5 bases and 4 bases, with 15 bases remaining between them. The DNA for the CDR3 is TGTGCCAGCAGTCCCGCGACAGGCCCATACGAGCAGTACTTC. Protein product: CASSPATGPYEQYF.

The chain uses TRBV24-1 and TRBJ2-3, with D tentatively TRBD1 (6 bases). The CDR3 length is 16 residues. Per the germline V gene, CDR1 is KGHDR and CDR2 is SFDVKD. With 1 base removed from V and 1 base from J, the gap between germline ends came to 11 bases. The CDR3 spells CATSDLLAGGTDTQYF. The CDR3 DNA sequence: TGTGCCACCAGTGATTTATTGGCAGGGGGCACAGATACGCAGTATTTT.

This chain uses TRBV2 with TRBJ1-1; tentative D call: TRBD1 (5 bases). The germline V gene encodes CDR1 SNHLY and CDR2 FYNNEI. The length of the CDR3 is 18 residues. The germline V and J ends were trimmed by 6 bases and 1 base, with 24 bases remaining between them. As DNA, the CDR3 is TGTGCCAGCAGACATAGGGGCGGAGTTGAGAGTGGGAACACTGAAGCTTTCTTT. This encodes CASRHRGGVESGNTEAFF.

This clone has a single count. The J gene is TRBJ2-1, the V gene TRBV12-3 or TRBV12-4; no clear D. Trimming left V 5 bases short and J 10 bases short, with 12 bases between. This CDR3 has 12 amino acids. The CDR3 here is CASSLLGGEQFF. CDR3 nucleotide sequence: TGTGCCAGCAGTCTCCTAGGTGGGGAGCAGTTCTTC.

The gene calls are TRBV6-5 and TRBJ1-5; D may be TRBD1 (6 bases). Germline-derived CDR1 and CDR2 are MNHEY and SVGAGI. The length of the CDR3 is 15 residues. Trimming took off 6 bases at V and 2 bases at J, with 14 bases between the two ends. The DNA of the CDR3 is TGTGCCAGCAGCTCCGCGGGGGGCGGCAATCAGCCCCAGCATTTT. Its translation is CASSSAGGGNQPQHF.

In DNA, the CDR3 is TGTGCCAGTAGTCTTGGACTAGGTAGGGGAGAGACCCAGTACTTC. Protein product: CASSLGLGRGETQYF. V is TRBV19 and J is TRBJ2-5; 7 nucleotides agree with TRBD2. Germline assignment: CDR1 LNHDA and CDR2 SQIVND (reference sequence). This CDR3 has 15 amino acids. Losses at the gene ends were 5 bases for V and 4 bases for J; bases not matched to a gene: 10. The whole variable domain, filled in from reference TRBV19 and TRBJ2-5, reads DGGITQSPKYLFRKEGQNVTLSCEQNLNHDAMYWYRQDPGQGLRLIYYSQIVNDFQKGDIAEGYSVSREKKESFPLTVTSAQKNPTAFYLCASSLGLGRGETQYFGPGTRLLVL.

This chain joins TRBV5-4 and TRBJ2-2; 8 bases are shared with TRBD1. The V gene end was trimmed by 2 bases and the J gene end by 6 bases; junction bases not matched to a gene: 9. The CDR3 totals 16 residues. Per germline, CDR1 SGHNT and CDR2 YYREEE (reference sequence). The CDR3 DNA reads TGTGCCAGCAGCTTTCGGCAGGGGGCCGTACCCGGGGAGCTGTTTTTT. Encoded protein: CASSFRQGAVPGELFF.

The chain recombines TRBV14 with TRBJ2-5; TRBD2 is a possible D gene (6 bases). The CDR3 extends over 16 amino acids. Germline lookup yields CDR1 SGHDN and CDR2 FVKESK. Trimming took 4 bases from V and 5 from J, leaving 20 bases between them. The CDR3 region is CASSPYRPLRGETQYF. The DNA of the CDR3 is TGTGCCAGCAGCCCTTACAGACCGCTCCGGGGGGAGACCCAGTACTTC.

The chain has TRBV27 and TRBJ2-2; no reliable D call. This CDR3 has 12 amino acids. Trimming cost V 7 bases and J 4 bases, with 7 bases left between them. Germline values: CDR1 MNHEY, CDR2 SMNVEV (reference sequence). The chain's CDR3 is CASKRATGELFF. The CDR3 nucleotides read TGTGCCAGCAAACGAGCCACCGGGGAGCTGTTTTTT.

The chain joins TRBV29-1 to TRBJ1-2, with 7 bases lining up with TRBD1. Germline values: CDR1 SQVTM, CDR2 ANQGSEA. This CDR3 is built from 11 residues. Germline trimming cut 5 bases from V and 5 bases from J; bases unmatched to any gene: 2. CDR3 nucleotides: TGCAGCGTTCAGGGGGTTTATGGCTACACCTTC. This translates into CSVQGVYGYTF.

V gene TRBV7-8 combines with J gene TRBJ2-5; tentatively, D is TRBD2 (5 bases). V dropped 5 bases and J dropped 5 bases, with 9 bases sitting between them. Germline CDR1 reads SGHVS; CDR2 reads FQNEAQ. This CDR3 comprises 12 residues. The CDR3 DNA is TGTGCCAGCAGCCAGAGGGCTGAGACCCAGTACTTC. This codes for CASSQRAETQYF.

V and J are TRBV6-5 and TRBJ1-1; no clear D gene. There are 13 residues in the CDR3. V lost 5 bases to trimming and J lost 12 bases, with 19 bases between them. CDR1 MNHEY and CDR2 SVGAGI come from the germline V gene. CDR3 in amino acids: CASSPQDGLAPFF. The CDR3 bases are TGTGCCAGCAGTCCCCAAGACGGACTCGCGCCTTTCTTT.

This chain connects TRBV2 to TRBJ1-5; 7 bases map to TRBD1. Germline trimming cut 6 bases from V and 11 bases from J; bases unmatched to any gene: 13. Germline V CDR1 and CDR2: SNHLY, FYNNEI. The CDR3 loop spans 14 amino acids. CDR3 DNA sequence: TGTGCCAGCAGCGCACAGGGGAGCCAGGGGGCCCAGCATTTT. Its translation is CASSAQGSQGAQHF.

This chain joins TRBV24-1 and TRBJ2-2; 8 nucleotides agree with TRBD1. This CDR3 has 17 amino acids. Germline values: CDR1 KGHDR, CDR2 SFDVKD. Germline trimming cut 5 bases from V and 2 bases from J; bases unmatched to any gene: 9. DNA for the CDR3: TGTGCCACCAGTGCCCTCGGACAGGGCGAAAACACCGGGGAGCTGTTTTTT. This gives the protein CATSALGQGENTGELFF.

The chain has TRBV2 and TRBJ1-5; TRBD1 is a possible D gene (6 bases). The CDR3 runs to 14 residues. Germline V lookup: CDR1 SNHLY, CDR2 FYNNEI. The V end was cut by 6 bases, the J end by 7 bases, with 16 bases between. This CDR3 reads CASRPNRAGQPQHF. The CDR3 coding sequence is TGTGCCAGCAGGCCCAACAGGGCGGGCCAGCCCCAGCATTTT. The full variable domain, completed using reference TRBV2 and TRBJ1-5, is EPEVTQTPSHQVTQMGQEVILRCVPISNHLYFYWYRQILGQKVEFLVSFYNNEISEKSEIFDDQFSVERPDGSNFTLKIRSTKLEDSAMYFCASRPNRAGQPQHFGDGTRLSIL.

J is TRBJ1-5 and V is TRBV30; D possibly corresponds to TRBD1 (5 bases). The CDR3 is 13 amino acids. The ends were cut back, 2 bases at V and 5 bases at J, with 10 bases in the middle. Germline CDR1 and CDR2: GTSNPN and SVGIG (reference sequence). The CDR3 coding sequence is TGTGCCTGGAGTTTAGGGGTCGATCAGCCCCAGCATTTT. Amino acids: CAWSLGVDQPQHF.

The sample holds one count of this clone. The gene calls are TRBV7-6 and TRBJ2-1; maybe TRBD1 (6 bases). Germline values: CDR1 SGHVS, CDR2 FNYEAQ. The CDR3 has 13 residues. V was clipped by 6 bases and J by 5 bases, with 11 bases between them. For the CDR3, the DNA is TGTGCCAGCAGAGGGACACGAGACAATGAGCAGTTCTTC. Amino acid sequence: CASRGTRDNEQFF.